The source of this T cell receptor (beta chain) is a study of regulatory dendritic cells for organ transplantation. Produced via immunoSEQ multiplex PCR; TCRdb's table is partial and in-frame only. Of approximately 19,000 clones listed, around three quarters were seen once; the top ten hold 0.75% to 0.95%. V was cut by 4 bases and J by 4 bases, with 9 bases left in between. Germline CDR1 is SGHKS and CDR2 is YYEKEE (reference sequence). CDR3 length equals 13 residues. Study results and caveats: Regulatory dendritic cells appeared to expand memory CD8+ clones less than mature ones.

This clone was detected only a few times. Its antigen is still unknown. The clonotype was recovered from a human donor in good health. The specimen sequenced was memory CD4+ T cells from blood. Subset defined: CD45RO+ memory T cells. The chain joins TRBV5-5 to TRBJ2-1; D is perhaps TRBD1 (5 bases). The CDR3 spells CASSPDTYNEQFF. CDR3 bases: TGTGCCAGCAGCCCGGACACATACAATGAGCAGTTCTTC.